The 15 T cell receptor beta chains presented below share a single source sample, sequenced in a study of T cells in Graves' hyperthyroidism and ophthalmopathy. TCR beta CDR3 regions were amplified from RNA transcripts. The TCR CDR3 was amplified in a first-round RT-PCR using the HTBI primer set. In TCRdb, the multiplex PCR reads were re-called with MiXCR into one record per CDR3 protein. The table lists fewer than 700,000 distinct CDR3 sequences, 15% to 20% of them singletons. The specimen sequenced was blood. The source is a woman aged 30 to 39 with Graves' hyperthyroidism.

This clonotype was recorded many times. Just one base apart from a much larger clone, this may be a read error. This chain links TRBV28 with TRBJ1-2, with D hard to call. The length of the CDR3 is 12 residues. V lost 3 bases and J lost 3, with 5 bases in between. CDR1 is MDHEN and CDR2 is SYDVKM in the germline V gene. DNA of the CDR3: TGTGCCAGCAGTTTTAGGGACTATGGCTACACCTTC. It is translated as CASSFRDYGYTF.

Remarks on this clonotype: A much larger clone lies a single base off, so this may be a read error. The CDR3 sequence is CASSLFAQAGLTEQYF. Written as DNA, the CDR3 is TGTGCCAGCAGCCTTTTCGCTCAGGCGGGACTCACCGAGCAGTACTTC. The V gene is TRBV3-1, the J gene TRBJ2-7; tentative D call: TRBD2 (6 bases). The CDR3 sequence is 16 residues long. Germline V gene sequence: CDR1 LGHDT, CDR2 YNNKEL (reference sequence). V was shortened by 4 bases and J by 6 bases, with 22 bases between the two germline ends.

This clonotype was seen at least ten times. This chain links TRBV5-1 with TRBJ2-5; D call uncertain. The V and J ends lost 0 bases and 2 bases respectively, with 8 bases between them. From germline, CDR1 is SGHRS and CDR2 YFSETQ. The CDR3 is made up of 14 amino acids. The CDR3 sequence: CASSLDTAQETQYF. CDR3 in DNA: TGCGCCAGCAGCTTGGACACAGCACAAGAGACCCAGTACTTC.

The rearrangement uses TRBV2 and TRBJ1-2; D call uncertain. This CDR3 is built from 11 residues. V was trimmed by 7 bases and J by 7 bases, leaving 10 bases between them. Germline V gives CDR1 SNHLY, CDR2 FYNNEI. CDR3 loop: CASTGSGGYTF. DNA for the CDR3: TGTGCCAGCACGGGATCGGGTGGCTACACCTTC.

This clonotype has more than one count but fewer than ten. The junction shows a germline mismatch at one end, possibly a read error. V usage is TRBV6-1 and J usage is TRBJ2-3; perhaps TRBD1 as D (6 bases). There are 13 residues in the CDR3. Germline values: CDR1 MNHNS, CDR2 SASEGT. CDR3 coding DNA: TGTACCAGCATGCAGGGGTGGAGAGATACGCAGTATTTT. This gives the protein CTSMQGWRDTQYF.

This clonotype was seen only a few times. CDR3 amino acids: CASSFDGYTEAFF. CDR3 nucleotides: TGTGCCAGCAGCTTTGACGGATACACTGAAGCTTTCTTT. This rearrangement joins TRBV7-9 to TRBJ1-1, with D unresolved. This CDR3 has 13 residues. CDR1 is SEHNR and CDR2 is FQNEAQ in the germline V gene (reference sequence). V lost 3 bases and J lost 3, with 8 bases in between.

This clonotype occurred many times. J is TRBJ1-2 and V is TRBV12-3 or TRBV12-4, with 9 nucleotides matching TRBD1. The CDR3 runs to 14 residues. V trimming: 3 bases; J trimming: 6 bases; junction bases outside the gene matches: 5. The CDR3 reads CASSFWDREDGYTF. In DNA, the CDR3 is TGTGCCAGCAGTTTCTGGGACAGGGAGGATGGCTACACCTTC.

There are many counts of this clonotype. The chain carries TRBV12-3 or TRBV12-4 and TRBJ2-3, with D tentatively TRBD1 (5 bases). Trimming left V 3 bases short and J 0 bases short, with 10 bases between. CDR3 size: 15 residues. CDR3 amino acids: CASSLDIPSTDTQYF. CDR3 nucleotides: TGTGCCAGCAGTTTGGACATACCTAGCACAGATACGCAGTATTTT.

This clonotype was recorded a few times. This chain connects TRBV4-2 to TRBJ2-7; weak D call: TRBD1 (6 bases). Trimming cost V 2 bases and J 3 bases, with 14 bases left between them. The CDR3 loop spans 15 amino acids. Germline assignment: CDR1 LGHNA and CDR2 YNFKEQ. CDR3 coding DNA: TGTGCCAGCAGCCAACTCCGGGACATTATCTACGAGCAGTACTTC. This gives the protein CASSQLRDIIYEQYF.

This clonotype occurred many times. The chain uses TRBV18 and TRBJ2-2; D is unresolved. V was trimmed by 0 bases and J by 3 bases, leaving 11 bases between them. CDR1 is KGHSH and CDR2 is LQKENI in the germline V gene. This CDR3 spans 16 amino acids. CDR3 protein: CASSPPSGPDTGELFF. CDR3 in DNA: TGTGCCAGCTCACCACCGTCGGGCCCAGACACCGGGGAGCTGTTTTTT.

The sample holds many counts of this clonotype. The chain links TRBV3-1 to TRBJ2-5; D possibly corresponds to TRBD1 (5 bases). V was pared by 2 bases and J by 2 bases, with 9 bases between. This CDR3 has 14 amino acids. Germline values: CDR1 LGHDT, CDR2 YNNKEL (reference sequence). In DNA form, the CDR3 reads TGTGCCAGCAGCCAATGGGGCGATCAAGAGACCCAGTACTTC. This sequence encodes CASSQWGDQETQYF.

This clonotype was counted only a few times. The chain carries TRBV4-3 and TRBJ2-3, with D possibly being TRBD1 or TRBD2 (5 bases each). There are 16 residues in the CDR3. Germline CDR1 reads LGHNA; CDR2 reads YSLEER. V gave up 5 bases and J gave up 0 bases, with 15 bases separating them. The DNA for the CDR3 is TGCGCCAGCAGCTCTGCCTGGGACCCTAGCACAGATACGCAGTATTTT. Protein sequence: CASSSAWDPSTDTQYF.

This clonotype was seen at least ten times. The V call is TRBV29-1, the J call TRBJ2-2; TRBD1 agrees at 10 bases. This CDR3 has 15 residues. Looked up from germline, CDR1 is SQVTM and CDR2 is ANQGSEA. The J segment lost 0 bases and the V segment lost 6 bases, leaving 4 bases of the junction unmatched. The CDR3 loop is CSVTTGGTNTGELFF. For the CDR3, the DNA is TGCAGCGTGACGACAGGGGGCACGAACACCGGGGAGCTGTTTTTT.

In DNA, the CDR3 is TGTGCCAGTAGTATATGGGAAGGGGCCAACAATGAGCAGTTCTTC. Protein product: CASSIWEGANNEQFF. The J gene is TRBJ2-1, the V gene TRBV19, with a possible D match to TRBD1 (5 bases). The CDR3 has 15 amino acids. Germline loops: CDR1 LNHDA, CDR2 SQIVND (reference sequence). V was cut by 2 bases and J by 5 bases, with 13 bases left in between.

This clonotype came up many times. J is TRBJ2-1 and V is TRBV2, with D hard to call. This CDR3 is built from 10 residues. The germline V gene encodes CDR1 SNHLY and CDR2 FYNNEI. Deletions cut 4 bases from V and 13 bases from J, with 8 bases between. The CDR3 is CASSGVLQFF. The CDR3 DNA follows: TGTGCCAGCAGTGGGGTCCTTCAGTTCTTC.